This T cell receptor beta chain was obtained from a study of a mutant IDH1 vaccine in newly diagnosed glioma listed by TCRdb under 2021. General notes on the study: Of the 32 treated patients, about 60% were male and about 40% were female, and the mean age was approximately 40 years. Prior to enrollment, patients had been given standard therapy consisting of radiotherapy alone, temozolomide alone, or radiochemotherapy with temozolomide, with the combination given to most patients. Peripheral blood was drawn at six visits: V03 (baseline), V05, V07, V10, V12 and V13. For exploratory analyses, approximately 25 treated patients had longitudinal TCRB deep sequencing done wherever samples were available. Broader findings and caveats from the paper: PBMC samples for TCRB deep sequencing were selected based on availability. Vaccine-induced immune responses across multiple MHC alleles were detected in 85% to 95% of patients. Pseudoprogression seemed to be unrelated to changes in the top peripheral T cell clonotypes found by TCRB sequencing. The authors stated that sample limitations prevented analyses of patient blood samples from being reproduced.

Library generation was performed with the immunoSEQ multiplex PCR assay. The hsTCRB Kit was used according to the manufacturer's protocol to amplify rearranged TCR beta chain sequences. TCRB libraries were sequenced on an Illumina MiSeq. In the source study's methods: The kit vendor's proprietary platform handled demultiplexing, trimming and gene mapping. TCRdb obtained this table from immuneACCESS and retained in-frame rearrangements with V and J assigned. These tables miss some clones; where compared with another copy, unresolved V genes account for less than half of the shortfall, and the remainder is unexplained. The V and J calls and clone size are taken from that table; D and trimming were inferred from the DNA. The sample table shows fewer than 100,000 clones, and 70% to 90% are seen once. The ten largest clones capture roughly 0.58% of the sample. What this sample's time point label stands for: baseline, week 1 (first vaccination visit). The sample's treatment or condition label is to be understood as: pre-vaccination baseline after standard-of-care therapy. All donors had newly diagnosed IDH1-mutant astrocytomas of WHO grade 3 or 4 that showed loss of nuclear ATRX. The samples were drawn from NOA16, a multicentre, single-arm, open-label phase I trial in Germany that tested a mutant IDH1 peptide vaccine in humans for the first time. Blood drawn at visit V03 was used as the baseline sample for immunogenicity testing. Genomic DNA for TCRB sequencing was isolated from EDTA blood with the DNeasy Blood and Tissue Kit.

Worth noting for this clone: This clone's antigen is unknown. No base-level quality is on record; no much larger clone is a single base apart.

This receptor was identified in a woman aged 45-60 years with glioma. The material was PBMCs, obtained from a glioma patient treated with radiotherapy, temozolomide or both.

This receptor has the CDR3 CASSLLPGTGQTEAFF. The sequence in DNA is TGTGCCAGCAGTTTATTGCCAGGGACGGGGCAAACTGAAGCTTTCTTT. The sequence is built from TRBV28 and TRBJ1-1; a tentative D call is TRBD1 (5 bases match). As encoded in the germline V gene, CDR1 is MDHEN while CDR2 is SYDVKM. The CDR3 has 16 amino acids, counting the end cysteine and phenylalanine. Solely the CDR3 DNA is kept, with 48 bases framed from the first base. Cut back by 1 base and 5 bases, the V and J ends lie 17 bases apart.